Given below is one T cell receptor (beta chain) in context. This specimen comes from a study of regulatory T cells in long-lasting Graves disease. Time point defined: newly diagnosed GD, antithyroid drugs for less than 3 months. PBMC RNA was the source of the TCR library. Researchers made TCR beta libraries by using iRepertoire HTBI primers and running Arm-PCR on CDR3 regions. TCRdb independently ran MiXCR on the multiplex PCR reads; one entry per CDR3 protein. Of hundreds of thousands of distinct CDR3 sequences in the sample, approximately 12% were seen once. V was pared by 5 bases and J by 3 bases, with 7 bases of the junction left unmatched. CDR3 length equals 14 residues. These same records also appear under a second study, on T cells in Graves' hyperthyroidism and ophthalmopathy. That paper adds: Clinicians diagnosed patients from clinical symptoms, serum thyroxine and TRAb, thyroid ultrasound and orbital computed tomography.

The V gene is TRBV12-3 or TRBV12-4, the J gene TRBJ2-7; 7 bases agree with TRBD1. The TCR originated in a man aged 30-40 years with Graves disease. The specimen comprised peripheral blood mononuclear cells (PBMCs), sampled at new diagnosis, from a patient treated with antithyroid drugs. For the CDR3, the DNA is TGTGCCAGCAGTCCGAAACGGACAGGCTACGAGCAGTACTTC. Protein product: CASSPKRTGYEQYF.